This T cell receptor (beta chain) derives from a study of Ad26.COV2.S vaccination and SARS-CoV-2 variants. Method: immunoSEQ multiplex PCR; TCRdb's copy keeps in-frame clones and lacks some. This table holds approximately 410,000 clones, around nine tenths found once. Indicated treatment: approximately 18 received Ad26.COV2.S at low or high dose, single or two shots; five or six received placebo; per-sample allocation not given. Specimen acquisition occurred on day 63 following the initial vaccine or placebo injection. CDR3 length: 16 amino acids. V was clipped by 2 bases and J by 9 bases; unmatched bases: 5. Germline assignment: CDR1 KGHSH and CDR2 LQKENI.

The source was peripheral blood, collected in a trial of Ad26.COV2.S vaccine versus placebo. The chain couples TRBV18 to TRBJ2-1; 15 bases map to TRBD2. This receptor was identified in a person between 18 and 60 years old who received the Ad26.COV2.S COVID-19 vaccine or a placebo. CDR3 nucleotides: TGTGCCAGCTCACCAGGACTAGCGGGGGGGCAGAGTGAGCAGTTCTTC. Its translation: CASSPGLAGGQSEQFF.